A selection of T cell receptor beta chains follows, all from one sample in a study of blood T cell repertoires in COVID-19. The assay was immunoSEQ multiplex PCR, and TCRdb's table has in-frame clones only and misses some. The table lists 60,000 to 80,000 clones, about four fifths of them singletons. The sequenced sample consisted of PBMCs or T cells enriched from blood (not recorded which). The receptor source for this set is a woman aged 40 to 50 with acute COVID-19. Each CDR3 is given with its conserved first and last residue. The order of the fields is V gene, clone size, J gene, D gene, CDR3 protein, CDR3 DNA. D genes are given only for firm matches. Rows may omit the clone size; those that give it use once, few, many or a size class.

v_gene: TRBV7-8; abundance: .; j_gene: TRBJ2-1; d_gene: .; CDR3aa: CASSLTTDNEQFF; CDR3nt: TGTGCCAGCAGCTTAACCACGGACAATGAGCAGTTCTTC
v_gene: TRBV5-1; abundance: .; j_gene: TRBJ1-5; d_gene: .; CDR3aa: CASSLGEFNQPQHF; CDR3nt: TGCGCCAGCAGCTTGGGAGAATTCAATCAGCCCCAGCATTTT
v_gene: TRBV2; abundance: .; j_gene: TRBJ2-7; d_gene: .; CDR3aa: CASSDRSGGEQYF; CDR3nt: TGTGCCAGCAGTGACCGTTCCGGGGGCGAGCAGTACTTC
v_gene: TRBV24-1; abundance: .; j_gene: TRBJ2-5; d_gene: .; CDR3aa: CATSESAGYQETQYF; CDR3nt: TGTGCCACCAGTGAATCGGCAGGGTACCAAGAGACCCAGTACTTC
v_gene: TRBV11-2; abundance: .; j_gene: TRBJ2-7; d_gene: .; CDR3aa: CASSPDSSYEQYF; CDR3nt: TGTGCCAGCAGCCCAGACAGTTCCTACGAGCAGTACTTC
v_gene: TRBV5-4; abundance: .; j_gene: TRBJ2-3; d_gene: .; CDR3aa: CASSHYVDTQYF; CDR3nt: TGTGCCAGCAGCCACTATGTAGATACGCAGTATTTT
v_gene: TRBV10-3; abundance: .; j_gene: TRBJ1-6; d_gene: TRBD1; CDR3aa: CAISESAGQGANSPLHF; CDR3nt: TGTGCCATCAGTGAGTCTGCCGGACAGGGGGCTAATTCACCCCTCCACTTT
v_gene: TRBV6-1; abundance: .; j_gene: TRBJ2-2; d_gene: .; CDR3aa: CASSESLYTGELFF; CDR3nt: TGTGCCAGCAGTGAATCATTGTACACCGGGGAGCTGTTTTTT
v_gene: TRBV7-9; abundance: .; j_gene: TRBJ1-3; d_gene: .; CDR3aa: CASSLRGNTIYF; CDR3nt: TGTGCCAGCAGCCTCCGGGGAAACACCATATATTTT
v_gene: TRBV28; abundance: few; j_gene: TRBJ2-3; d_gene: TRBD2; CDR3aa: CASIVAGESTDTQYF; CDR3nt: TGTGCCAGTATTGTAGCGGGGGAGAGCACAGATACGCAGTATTTT
v_gene: TRBV11-2; abundance: .; j_gene: TRBJ2-3; d_gene: TRBD2; CDR3aa: CASSPDTGTSWDTQYF; CDR3nt: TGTGCCAGCAGCCCCGACACCGGGACTAGTTGGGATACGCAGTATTTT
v_gene: TRBV2; abundance: .; j_gene: TRBJ1-1; d_gene: .; CDR3aa: CASSEGRAEAFF; CDR3nt: TGTGCCAGCAGTGAAGGGCGGGCTGAAGCTTTCTTT
v_gene: TRBV7-9; abundance: .; j_gene: TRBJ2-7; d_gene: TRBD1; CDR3aa: CASSTRQGGEQYF; CDR3nt: TGTGCCAGCAGCACCCGACAGGGGGGCGAGCAGTACTTC
v_gene: TRBV3-1/TRBV3-2; abundance: .; j_gene: TRBJ2-2; d_gene: TRBD2; CDR3aa: CASEREGRAGELFF; CDR3nt: TGTGCCAGCGAGAGGGAGGGCCGGGCCGGGGAGCTGTTTTTT
v_gene: TRBV5-1; abundance: .; j_gene: TRBJ1-1; d_gene: TRBD1; CDR3aa: CASSDRERTEAFF; CDR3nt: TGCGCCAGCAGCGACAGGGAAAGGACTGAAGCTTTCTTT
v_gene: TRBV6-5; abundance: .; j_gene: TRBJ1-1; d_gene: .; CDR3aa: CASSYSSRAGTEAFF; CDR3nt: TGTGCCAGCAGTTACTCGTCCAGGGCGGGGACTGAAGCTTTCTTT
v_gene: TRBV6-5; abundance: .; j_gene: TRBJ2-5; d_gene: TRBD2; CDR3aa: CASGTSGGTQETQYF; CDR3nt: TGTGCCAGCGGGACTAGCGGGGGGACTCAAGAGACCCAGTACTTC
v_gene: TRBV7-9; abundance: .; j_gene: TRBJ1-2; d_gene: .; CDR3aa: CASSPPGDTANYGYTF; CDR3nt: TGTGCCAGCAGCCCCCCCGGGGACACAGCTAACTATGGCTACACCTTC
v_gene: TRBV10-3; abundance: .; j_gene: TRBJ2-1; d_gene: TRBD2; CDR3aa: CAISHPGNLADISYNEQFF; CDR3nt: TGTGCCATCAGCCACCCGGGTAACCTAGCGGATATCTCCTACAATGAGCAGTTCTTC
v_gene: TRBV19; abundance: .; j_gene: TRBJ2-3; d_gene: TRBD2; CDR3aa: CASNPLGGTTDTQYF; CDR3nt: TGTGCCAGTAACCCGCTGGGGGGGACCACAGATACGCAGTATTTT
v_gene: TRBV28; abundance: .; j_gene: TRBJ2-5; d_gene: TRBD2; CDR3aa: CASSLPSGRSETQYF; CDR3nt: TGTGCCAGCAGTTTGCCTAGCGGGAGGAGTGAGACCCAGTACTTC
v_gene: TRBV28; abundance: .; j_gene: TRBJ2-3; d_gene: TRBD2; CDR3aa: CASSLPGGTGTDTQYF; CDR3nt: TGTGCCAGCAGTCTCCCCGGGGGGACGGGCACAGATACGCAGTATTTT
v_gene: TRBV5-1; abundance: .; j_gene: TRBJ2-1; d_gene: .; CDR3aa: CASRARPSYTYNEQFF; CDR3nt: TGCGCCAGCAGAGCTAGACCGTCGTACACCTACAATGAGCAGTTCTTC
v_gene: TRBV10-3; abundance: .; j_gene: TRBJ1-5; d_gene: .; CDR3aa: CASTGTNDQPQHF; CDR3nt: TGTGCCTCAACCGGGACAAATGATCAGCCCCAGCATTTT
v_gene: TRBV5-4; abundance: .; j_gene: TRBJ1-3; d_gene: .; CDR3aa: CASSSPGSGNTIYF; CDR3nt: TGTGCCAGCAGCTCCCCGGGGTCTGGAAACACCATATATTTT
v_gene: TRBV25-1; abundance: .; j_gene: TRBJ2-1; d_gene: TRBD1; CDR3aa: CASIRPGQGAYEQFF; CDR3nt: TGTGCCAGCATTCGACCGGGACAGGGGGCATATGAGCAGTTCTTC
v_gene: TRBV20-1; abundance: .; j_gene: TRBJ2-1; d_gene: TRBD2; CDR3aa: CSASWLAGVEQFF; CDR3nt: TGCAGTGCTAGTTGGCTAGCGGGAGTCGAGCAGTTCTTC
v_gene: TRBV7-9; abundance: .; j_gene: TRBJ2-3; d_gene: .; CDR3aa: CASSFGVSVTDTQYF; CDR3nt: TGTGCCAGCAGCTTCGGGGTTAGTGTCACAGATACGCAGTATTTT
v_gene: TRBV20-1; abundance: .; j_gene: TRBJ2-5; d_gene: .; CDR3aa: CSASFPLGRQETQYF; CDR3nt: TGCAGTGCTAGTTTCCCCCTGGGGCGACAAGAGACCCAGTACTTC
v_gene: TRBV6-4; abundance: .; j_gene: TRBJ2-3; d_gene: .; CDR3aa: CASSETPGLTDTQYF; CDR3nt: TGTGCCAGCAGTGAGACGCCAGGCCTCACAGATACGCAGTATTTT
v_gene: TRBV5-1; abundance: .; j_gene: TRBJ1-2; d_gene: .; CDR3aa: CASSLEAGLYGYTF; CDR3nt: TGCGCCAGCAGCTTGGAGGCAGGGCTCTATGGCTACACCTTC
v_gene: TRBV5-1; abundance: .; j_gene: TRBJ1-2; d_gene: .; CDR3aa: CASSLSPQMINGYTF; CDR3nt: TGCGCCAGCAGCTTGAGTCCACAGATGATAAATGGCTACACCTTC
v_gene: TRBV6-5; abundance: .; j_gene: TRBJ2-1; d_gene: TRBD2; CDR3aa: CASSYSRGLAGLEQFF; CDR3nt: TGTGCCAGCAGTTACTCTAGGGGACTAGCGGGGTTGGAGCAGTTCTTC
v_gene: TRBV28; abundance: once; j_gene: TRBJ1-1; d_gene: TRBD1; CDR3aa: CASSQGARNTEAFF; CDR3nt: TGTGCCAGCTCACAGGGGGCCAGGAACACTGAAGCTTTCTTT
v_gene: TRBV9; abundance: .; j_gene: TRBJ1-1; d_gene: TRBD1; CDR3aa: CASSALQGAGDTEAFF; CDR3nt: TGTGCCAGCAGCGCGCTACAGGGGGCAGGAGACACTGAAGCTTTCTTT
v_gene: TRBV7-9; abundance: once; j_gene: TRBJ2-7; d_gene: .; CDR3aa: CASSLVAGSGSYEQYF; CDR3nt: TGTGCCAGCAGCTTAGTGGCGGGGTCGGGCTCCTACGAGCAGTACTTC
v_gene: TRBV20-1; abundance: .; j_gene: TRBJ2-1; d_gene: TRBD2; CDR3aa: CSASGGVAGFYNEQFF; CDR3nt: TGCAGTGCTAGTGGCGGGGTAGCGGGGTTCTACAATGAGCAGTTCTTC
v_gene: TRBV4-1; abundance: once; j_gene: TRBJ1-3; d_gene: .; CDR3aa: CASSQGGLSGNTIYF; CDR3nt: TGCGCCAGCAGCCAAGGAGGCCTCTCTGGAAACACCATATATTTT
v_gene: TRBV5-4; abundance: few; j_gene: TRBJ2-3; d_gene: .; CDR3aa: CASSLAHTDTQYF; CDR3nt: TGTGCCAGCAGCTTGGCCCACACAGATACGCAGTATTTT
v_gene: TRBV5-5; abundance: .; j_gene: TRBJ1-6; d_gene: TRBD1; CDR3aa: CASSQTGIYNSPLHF; CDR3nt: TGTGCCAGCAGCCAGACAGGGATCTATAATTCACCCCTCCACTTT
v_gene: TRBV5-1; abundance: .; j_gene: TRBJ2-2; d_gene: TRBD1; CDR3aa: CASTTGGIGELFF; CDR3nt: TGCGCCAGCACTACAGGGGGCATCGGGGAGCTGTTTTTT
v_gene: TRBV10-3; abundance: .; j_gene: TRBJ2-1; d_gene: .; CDR3aa: CAIRQLEGEQFF; CDR3nt: TGTGCCATCAGACAGCTCGAGGGTGAGCAGTTCTTC
v_gene: TRBV27; abundance: few; j_gene: TRBJ1-2; d_gene: .; CDR3aa: CASSLSTGRYGYTF; CDR3nt: TGTGCCAGCAGTTTATCGACAGGCCGCTATGGCTACACCTTC
v_gene: TRBV12-3/TRBV12-4; abundance: medium-sized; j_gene: TRBJ2-3; d_gene: .; CDR3aa: CASRPGVVDTQYF; CDR3nt: TGTGCCAGCAGGCCAGGGGTGGTAGATACGCAGTATTTT
v_gene: TRBV5-1; abundance: .; j_gene: TRBJ2-4; d_gene: TRBD1; CDR3aa: CASSLDRGSSFENIQYF; CDR3nt: TGCGCCAGCAGCTTGGACAGGGGGTCTAGTTTCGAAAACATTCAGTACTTC
v_gene: TRBV28; abundance: .; j_gene: TRBJ2-2; d_gene: .; CDR3aa: CASTKEGARGGELFF; CDR3nt: TGTGCCAGCACCAAAGAGGGGGCGCGGGGCGGGGAGCTGTTTTTT
v_gene: TRBV6-5; abundance: .; j_gene: TRBJ1-4; d_gene: TRBD1; CDR3aa: CASSYGNRGDEKLFF; CDR3nt: TGTGCCAGCAGTTACGGCAACAGGGGTGATGAAAAACTGTTTTTT
v_gene: TRBV5-1; abundance: .; j_gene: TRBJ2-2; d_gene: TRBD2; CDR3aa: CASSLEGGRTGELFF; CDR3nt: TGCGCCAGCAGCTTGGAAGGCGGGAGGACCGGGGAGCTGTTTTTT
v_gene: TRBV5-1; abundance: .; j_gene: TRBJ2-7; d_gene: .; CDR3aa: CASSLAQGWYEQYF; CDR3nt: TGCGCCAGCAGCTTGGCCCAGGGGTGGTACGAGCAGTACTTC
v_gene: TRBV2; abundance: .; j_gene: TRBJ1-3; d_gene: .; CDR3aa: CASSAPRDTLDTIYF; CDR3nt: TGTGCCAGCAGTGCTCCCCGGGACACCTTAGACACCATATATTTT